This T cell receptor (beta chain) was profiled in a study of T cells in Graves' hyperthyroidism and ophthalmopathy. TCR beta CDR3 regions were amplified from RNA transcripts. HTBI primers were the set used in a first-round RT-PCR of the TCR CDR3. MiXCR, applied by TCRdb to the multiplex PCR reads, yields one record per CDR3 protein. The sample consists of about 270,000 distinct CDR3 sequences, 20% to 25% of them appearing once. Ten or more counts support this clonotype. The V segment lost 8 bases and the J segment 3 bases; nucleotides outside the gene matches: 6. CDR1 LGHDT and CDR2 YNNKEL come from the germline V gene (reference sequence). The CDR3 totals 14 residues.

The rearrangement joins TRBV3-1 to TRBJ1-1, with 10 bases aligning to TRBD1. The sequencing sample was made of blood. This clonotype was sampled from a man aged 25-40 years with Graves' ophthalmopathy. The CDR3 coding sequence is TGTGCCAGCGGACGACAGGGGGCTGACACTGAAGCTTTCTTT. This translates into CASGRQGADTEAFF.